This T cell receptor (beta chain) was sequenced in a study of blood T cell repertoires in COVID-19 (dated by TCRdb to the early 2020s). The study in broad terms: Collaborator samples came from the United States, Italy and Spain and covered acute and convalescent phases of COVID-19. The prospective study material was composed of cDNA or gDNA derived from T cells, B-cell-depleted T cells, or PBMCs. The dataset comprised deeply sampled blood TCRbeta repertoires from subjects exposed to, actively infected with, or recovered from COVID-19. The repertoires were released in a freely available public database intended as a resource for research on the immune response to SARS-CoV-2. Samples came from the ongoing ImmuneRACE study (first 160 participants) plus 1,254 subjects from 6 global collaborators. Nearly every sample came with metadata listing a de-identified subject ID, COVID-19 status, age in years and sex. Where available, HLA class I and class II types were taken from metadata supplied by the sample provider and were not determined by assay-based typing. The paper as a whole reports these results and caveats: The amount of clinical and demographic metadata varied by source and participant and was provided uncurated.

Whole blood was collected in K2EDTA tubes by collaborating institutions according to the institutions' own protocols. For TCRbeta analysis, collaborators shipped samples in one of three forms: frozen whole blood, isolated PBMCs, or DNA extracted from either of those sample types. The immunoSEQ Assay, a bias-controlled multiplex PCR, was used to amplify TCRbeta CDR3 regions from genomic DNA. In the original analysis: Nucleated cell counts per sample were estimated from amplification of reference gene primers within the assay. To quantify the absolute abundance of each unique TCRbeta CDR3 rearrangement, sequence reads were collapsed and filtered. For each sample, productive Simpson clonality was calculated by taking the square root of Simpson's diversity index across productive rearrangements. Held by TCRdb, this immuneACCESS table contains in-frame sequences only and omits some clones. Under half of the omission traces to an unresolved V gene where checked; the cause of the rest is unknown. The V and J calls and the clone size are those of that table, but D and trimming were determined from the DNA. For this sample the table gives under 250,000 clones, of which 75% to 90% were detected only once. The top ten constitute around 26% of the sample.

V drops 4 bases and J drops 1 base, leaving 9 bases in between. Per the germline V gene (reference sequence), SGHNT is the CDR1 and YYREEE is the CDR2. The CDR3, from cysteine to phenylalanine, totals 13 residues. The read is trimmed to its CDR3 DNA, 39 bases read in frame from base 1. Turning to this clone: Its binding antigen is unknown. The sample holds no much larger clone one base away, and base qualities are not on file.

The TCR originated in a man aged 35 to 55 with acute or convalescent COVID-19. Recombination joined TRBV5-4 with TRBJ2-7; the D gene is possibly TRBD1, with 6 bases matching. Sequencing was done on a sample of peripheral blood. The CDR3 reads CASSRDISYEQYF. The DNA is as follows: TGTGCCAGCAGCCGGGACATATCCTACGAGCAGTACTTC.